This T cell receptor (beta chain) appears in the sequencing data of a study of technical replicates of blood from a handful of donors. TCRdb keeps only in-frame clones here, not all; method: immunoSEQ multiplex PCR. This sample carries about 67,000 clones, roughly 98% of them seen once, and the ten largest clones take approximately 0.17%. The germline V gene has CDR1 MNHEY and CDR2 SVGAGI. The CDR3 totals 13 residues. V lost 2 bases, J lost 5 bases, and 9 bases lay in between. This TCR came from a human donor in good health. This chain links TRBV6-5 with TRBJ2-5; D is ambiguous. Sequenced: T cells isolated from PBMCs. The DNA for the CDR3 is TGTGCCAGCAGTTACGGGCCTGGGGAGACCCAGTACTTC. It codes for CASSYGPGETQYF.